The 8 T cell receptor beta chains below all came from one sample that was sequenced in a study of T cell repertoires in cytomegalovirus infection. Each CDR3 protein gets one entry after TCRdb re-called the reads with MiXCR. The top ten hold approximately 9.9% of the sample, which has some 150,000 distinct CDR3 sequences, around 24% seen once. The sample was PBMCs. These receptor sequences come from a human donor in good health (CMV status not recorded). Some clones in this sample may be carry-over from other donors' samples.

The chain carries TRBV19 and TRBJ2-1, with a possible D match to TRBD2 (6 bases). Germline V CDR1 and CDR2: LNHDA, SQIVND (reference sequence). The CDR3 sequence is 19 residues long. V was clipped by 0 bases and J by 9 bases, with 27 bases between them. The CDR3 DNA reads as TGTGCCAGTAGTATAGAAGGGCGGGGTTGGCGGGTATCTGGTGGTGAGCAGTTCTTC. Its protein product is CASSIEGRGWRVSGGEQFF. Supplemented by reference TRBV19 and TRBJ2-1, the full variable domain reads DGGITQSPKYLFRKEGQNVTLSCEQNLNHDAMYWYRQDPGQGLRLIYYSQIVNDFQKGDIAEGYSVSREKKESFPLTVTSAQKNPTAFYLCASSIEGRGWRVSGGEQFFGPGTRLTVL.

This clonotype was seen repeatedly, ten times or more. This chain links TRBV7-2 with TRBJ1-2; 10 bases fit TRBD1. This CDR3 comprises 14 residues. Germline CDR1 is SGHTA and CDR2 is FQGNSA. V lost 5 bases and J lost 6; bases outside the gene matches: 6. The CDR3 nucleotides are TGTGCCAGCAGCCCCAGACAGGGGGCGCATGGCTACACCTTC. This codes for CASSPRQGAHGYTF.

This chain connects TRBV2 to TRBJ2-3; D gene ambiguous. Germline loops: CDR1 SNHLY, CDR2 FYNNEI. V was pared by 6 bases and J by 6 bases, with 7 bases between. The length of the CDR3 is 11 residues. The CDR3 region has the DNA TGTGCCAGCAGCATGGGGGATACGCAGTATTTT. Its protein product is CASSMGDTQYF.

The genes are TRBV4-2 and TRBJ1-4, with 10 bases that match TRBD1. Germline lookup yields CDR1 LGHNA and CDR2 YNFKEQ. V was pared by 7 bases and J by 6 bases, with 5 bases of the junction left unmatched. The CDR3 consists of 14 residues. In nucleotides, the CDR3 is TGTGCCAGCACCTCCGGGACAGGGGATGAAAAACTGTTTTTT. It yields the protein CASTSGTGDEKLFF.

This clonotype was detected a few times. The chain links TRBV7-9 to TRBJ1-4, with TRBD1 matching over 11 bases. This CDR3 has 16 residues. J lost 2 bases, V lost 5 bases, and 4 bases had no gene match. Germline V gives CDR1 SEHNR, CDR2 FQNEAQ (reference sequence). CDR3 DNA sequence: TGTGCCAGCAGCACAGGACAGGGGGCGACTAATGAAAAACTGTTTTTT. Protein sequence: CASSTGQGATNEKLFF.

Concerning this clonotype: This sequence may be a read error, since a much larger clone differs from it by one base. This chain links TRBV7-9 with TRBJ2-2; 15 bases are shared with TRBD2. This CDR3 comprises 18 residues. Per the germline V gene, CDR1 is SEHNR and CDR2 is FQNEAQ (reference sequence). The DNA for the CDR3 is TGTGCCAGCAGCTTCCCGGGACTAGCGGGAGGAAAGACCGGGGAGCAGTTTTTT. Translated, it gives CASSFPGLAGGKTGEQFF.

The J gene is TRBJ2-1, the V gene TRBV11-2; D unclear. Germline CDR1 and CDR2: SGHAT and FQNNGV. The CDR3 totals 16 residues. V lost 5 bases and J 0 bases, leaving 14 bases between the germline ends. The CDR3 nucleotides are TGTGCCAGCAGCCCCCGGACCCTAAGCTCCTACAATGAGCAGTTCTTC. It is translated as CASSPRTLSSYNEQFF.

This chain uses TRBV20-1 with TRBJ1-1, with a weak D call TRBD1 (6 bases). The CDR3 covers 12 residues. V was trimmed by 5 bases and J by 10 bases, leaving 17 bases between them. Germline V lookup: CDR1 DFQATT, CDR2 SNEGSKA (reference sequence). CDR3 in amino acids: CSAFPGVLVAFF. Here the CDR3 DNA reads TGCAGTGCTTTTCCAGGGGTTTTGGTAGCTTTCTTT.